What follows is one T cell receptor (beta chain) and its context. Its binding antigen is unknown. There are no base qualities to consult, and no much larger clone falls within one base. The immunoSEQ Assay, a bias-controlled multiplex PCR, was used to amplify TCRbeta CDR3 regions from genomic DNA. The source study handled its data this way. Within the assay, amplification of reference gene primers was used to estimate how many nucleated cells each sample contained. To quantify the absolute abundance of each unique TCRbeta CDR3 rearrangement, sequence reads were collapsed and filtered. For each sample, productive Simpson clonality was calculated as the square root of Simpson's diversity index across productive rearrangements. TCRdb's version of the immuneACCESS table is confined to in-frame rearrangements and falls short of the full clone set. An unresolved V gene accounts for under half of the shortfall where checked; the remainder is of unknown origin. The DNA was the basis for D and trimming; V, J and clone size are from that table. The sample table records nearly 30,000 clones; 80% to 90% of these occur just once. Jointly, the top ten make up 9.9% of the sample.

Collaborating institutions collected whole blood in K2EDTA tubes following their own protocols. Collaborator samples were shipped for TCRbeta analysis as frozen whole blood, isolated PBMCs, or DNA extracted from either sample type. The entry originates in a study of blood T cell repertoires in COVID-19 (dated by TCRdb to between 2020 and 2021). Background for the entire study: Collaborator samples came from the United States, Italy and Spain and covered acute and convalescent phases of COVID-19. The prospective study material was composed of cDNA or gDNA derived from T cells, B-cell-depleted T cells, or PBMCs. The dataset comprised deeply sampled blood TCRbeta repertoires from subjects exposed to, actively infected with, or recovered from COVID-19. The repertoires were released in a freely available public database intended as a resource for research on the immune response to SARS-CoV-2. The samples were drawn from two sources: the first 160 participants of the ongoing ImmuneRACE study, and over 1,000 subjects contributed by 6 global collaborators. A de-identified subject ID, COVID-19 status, age in years and sex were almost always included in the sample metadata. Where available, HLA class I and class II types were taken from metadata supplied by the sample provider and were not determined by assay-based typing.

Summary of the overall study and its limitations: The quantity of clinical and demographic metadata differed by source and by participant and was supplied without curation.

The germline V gene (reference sequence) gives CDR1 as LNHDA and CDR2 as SQIVND. The CDR3 holds 14 amino acids from the cysteine to the phenylalanine. The entry retains the CDR3 DNA only, 42 bases that are in frame from base 1. Germline trimming: 4 bases from V, 1 base from J; junction bases outside gene matches: 2. This chain joins TRBV19 to TRBJ2-3, and 7 bases in between align with TRBD1. The sequencing sample was made of peripheral blood. The clonotype was recovered from a human donor in a cohort sampled during active COVID-19. At the DNA level, the sequence is TGTGCCAGTAGTACTGGACAGGGCACAGATACGCAGTATTTT. It translates to CASSTGQGTDTQYF.